Presented here are 18 T cell receptor beta chains from one specimen sequenced in a study of technical replicates of blood from a handful of donors. The repertoire was sequenced with immunoSEQ multiplex PCR; TCRdb's copy has only in-frame clones and lacks some. The sample lists tens of thousands of clones, around 97% occurring once. Sequencing was done on a sample of T cells isolated from PBMCs. The receptors come from a human donor in good health.

The CDR3 DNA sequence: TGTGCCAGCACCAGAGGGCGGGAGGGTGAGCAGTACTTC. This gives the protein CASTRGREGEQYF. This chain connects TRBV2 to TRBJ2-7; TRBD2 aligns across 9 bases. CDR1 and CDR2 (germline): SNHLY, FYNNEI. V lost 7 bases and J lost 7; bases outside the gene matches: 8. The CDR3 runs to 13 residues.

The chain is built from TRBV10-3 and TRBJ1-1, with 7 nucleotides matching TRBD1. Germline CDR1 is ENHRY and CDR2 is SYGVKD. The J segment lost 3 bases and the V segment lost 0 bases, leaving 19 bases of the junction unmatched. CDR3 length equals 20 residues. The CDR3 spells CAISESPMTGDRVPDTEAFF. The CDR3 nucleotides are TGTGCCATCAGTGAGTCCCCGATGACAGGAGACAGGGTCCCTGACACTGAAGCTTTCTTT.

V and J are TRBV5-6 and TRBJ2-2; 7 bases are a match to TRBD2. V lost 1 base, J lost 3 bases, and 6 bases stayed unmatched. The CDR3 length is 16 residues. Germline V lookup: CDR1 SGHDT, CDR2 YYEEEE. CDR3 in amino acids: CASSLSGTAYTGELFF. In DNA, the CDR3 is TGTGCCAGCAGCTTGAGCGGGACGGCGTACACCGGGGAGCTGTTTTTT.

The genes are TRBV27 and TRBJ2-3; 7 bases map to TRBD2. The ends lost 7 bases at V and 2 bases at J; junction bases unmatched: 6. The CDR3 consists of 14 residues. Germline-derived CDR1 and CDR2 are MNHEY and SMNVEV (reference sequence). CDR3 loop: CASISGRNTDTQYF. In DNA, the CDR3 is TGTGCCAGCATCTCCGGGAGGAACACAGATACGCAGTATTTT.

The gene calls are TRBV7-9 and TRBJ2-1, with a possible D match to TRBD2 (7 bases). Looked up from germline, CDR1 is SEHNR and CDR2 is FQNEAQ (reference sequence). The CDR3 has 17 amino acids. V lost 3 bases, J lost 0 bases, and 15 bases lay in between. CDR3 amino acids: CASSFRGGTTSYNEQFF. As DNA, the CDR3 is TGTGCCAGCAGCTTTAGGGGGGGAACTACCTCCTACAATGAGCAGTTCTTC.

J is TRBJ1-4 and V is TRBV28, with D perhaps TRBD1 (6 bases). V shed 4 bases and J shed 4 bases, with 13 bases lying between them. CDR3 length equals 15 residues. Germline V CDR1 and CDR2: MDHEN, SYDVKM. The CDR3 DNA sequence: TGTGCCAGCAGTTACTTTGGACAGCATAATGAAAAACTGTTTTTT. The encoded protein is CASSYFGQHNEKLFF.

The rearrangement uses TRBV7-6 and TRBJ2-1; tentatively, D is TRBD2 (5 bases). Deletions cut 2 bases from V and 0 bases from J, with 8 bases between. Germline V gene data show CDR1 as SGHVS and CDR2 as FNYEAQ. This CDR3 contains 15 residues. CDR3 sequence reads: CASSLSGSSYNEQFF. CDR3 DNA: TGTGCCAGCAGCTTAAGTGGGAGCTCCTACAATGAGCAGTTCTTC.

Concerning this clone itself: An end of the junction does not agree with germline; a read error may underlie this. The chain carries TRBV7-7 and TRBJ1-1; D is perhaps TRBD1 (5 bases). This CDR3 contains 13 residues. Germline V gene data show CDR1 as SSHAT and CDR2 as FNYEAQ (reference sequence). The CDR3 DNA sequence: TGTGCTAGCAGCTGGGGGGTAGGCACTGAAGCTTTCTTT. This encodes CASSWGVGTEAFF.

This chain connects TRBV2 to TRBJ1-2; D is undetermined. The V gene lost 3 bases and the J gene lost 4 bases, with 15 bases spanning the gap. Germline CDR1 reads SNHLY; CDR2 reads FYNNEI. The CDR3 runs to 15 residues. This CDR3 reads CASSELATMVYGYTF. The CDR3 DNA is TGTGCCAGCAGTGAGCTGGCCACGATGGTCTATGGCTACACCTTC.

The V and J genes are TRBV11-3 and TRBJ2-3; TRBD2 aligns across 14 bases. The CDR3 is made up of 18 amino acids. Germline-derived CDR1 and CDR2 are SGHNT and YENEEA. The V segment lost 4 bases and the J segment 3 bases; nucleotides outside the gene matches: 9. For the CDR3, the DNA is TGTGCCAGCAGCTCGGGACTAGCGGGAGTTCAAGGGACAGATACGCAGTATTTT. Translating gives CASSSGLAGVQGTDTQYF.

The chain recombines TRBV19 with TRBJ1-4, with TRBD1 as a possible D gene (6 bases). The CDR3 spans 15 residues. Germline V gene sequence: CDR1 LNHDA, CDR2 SQIVND (reference sequence). The germline V and J ends were trimmed by 4 bases and 5 bases, with 14 bases remaining between them. The CDR3 sequence: CASSSRQDGNEKLFF. In DNA form, the CDR3 reads TGTGCCAGTAGTAGCCGACAGGATGGGAATGAAAAACTGTTTTTT. The whole variable domain, remainder taken from reference TRBV19 and TRBJ1-4, is DGGITQSPKYLFRKEGQNVTLSCEQNLNHDAMYWYRQDPGQGLRLIYYSQIVNDFQKGDIAEGYSVSREKKESFPLTVTSAQKNPTAFYLCASSSRQDGNEKLFFGSGTQLSVL.

The chain employs TRBV10-3 and TRBJ1-2, with D hard to call. The CDR3 runs 12 residues. Germline CDR1 and CDR2: ENHRY and SYGVKD. Trimming removed 7 bases from V and 0 bases from J, with 6 bases in between. CDR3 protein: CAIMSTNYGYTF. The CDR3 nucleotides read TGTGCCATCATGTCAACTAACTATGGCTACACCTTC.

This clone was seen only a few times. The sample contains more than one DNA sequence encoding this CDR3. CDR3 sequence: CASSDSSNQPQHF. The CDR3 DNA reads as TGTGCCAGCAGCGACAGTAGCAATCAGCCCCAGCATTTT. The chain has TRBV6-1 and TRBJ1-5, with D possibly matching TRBD1 (5 bases). Trimming removed 6 bases from V and 0 bases from J, with 6 bases in between. CDR3 length: 13 residues. Germline CDR1 is MNHNS and CDR2 is SASEGT.

The chain has TRBV7-9 and TRBJ1-1; the D is unclear. V lost 5 bases and J 1 base, leaving 14 bases between the germline ends. The CDR3 has 15 residues. CDR1 is SEHNR and CDR2 is FQNEAQ in the germline V gene (reference sequence). CDR3 sequence (DNA): TGTGCCAGCAGCCCTGCCCCCGCGGGGAACACTGAAGCTTTCTTT. This translates into CASSPAPAGNTEAFF. The complete variable domain, with remaining parts taken from reference TRBV7-9 and TRBJ1-1, reads DTGVSQNPRHKITKRGQNVTFRCDPISEHNRLYWYRQTLGQGPEFLTYFQNEAQLEKSRLLSDRFSAERPKGSFSTLEIQRTEQGDSAMYLCASSPAPAGNTEAFFGQGTRLTVV.

V gene TRBV29-1 combines with J gene TRBJ2-2; maybe TRBD1 (5 bases). The CDR3 is 16 residues long. The germline CDR1 and CDR2 sequences are SQVTM and ANQGSEA. V was pared by 0 bases and J by 0 bases, with 11 bases between. The CDR3 loop reads CSVEDRRVANTGELFF. Here the CDR3 DNA reads TGCAGCGTTGAAGATCGCAGGGTAGCGAACACCGGGGAGCTGTTTTTT.

The chain joins TRBV14 to TRBJ1-1; weak D call: TRBD1 (6 bases). Looked up from germline, CDR1 is SGHDN and CDR2 is FVKESK. CDR3 length equals 14 residues. Trimming cost V 3 bases and J 4 bases, with 12 bases left between them. The CDR3 coding sequence is TGTGCCAGCAGCCAGGGTATGACAGGCACTGAAGCTTTCTTT. It encodes CASSQGMTGTEAFF.

V gene TRBV19 combines with J gene TRBJ2-7; TRBD2 aligns across 12 bases. V shed 5 bases, J shed 0 bases, and the junction held 23 bases outside the gene matches. The CDR3 sequence is 22 residues long. Germline loops: CDR1 LNHDA, CDR2 SQIVND (reference sequence). CDR3 region: CASSRAGSRLAGDRLHSYEQYF. CDR3 coding DNA: TGTGCCAGTAGTCGCGCCGGGTCCAGACTAGCGGGAGACCGCCTGCACTCCTACGAGCAGTACTTC.

This chain connects TRBV11-1 to TRBJ2-3; the D gene is possibly TRBD2 (6 bases). Germline V gene data show CDR1 as SGHAT and CDR2 as FQDESV (reference sequence). V lost 4 bases and J lost 1, with 21 bases in between. The length of the CDR3 is 18 residues. CDR3 nucleotide sequence: TGTGCCAGCAGCTCCAGTTCTTTCCTAGCGTGGGGCACAGATACGCAGTATTTT. This encodes CASSSSSFLAWGTDTQYF.